This entry features one TCR beta chain sequence. Its antigen remains unidentified. Per the germline V gene, CDR1 is ENHRY and CDR2 is SYGVKD. There are 12 residues in the CDR3. The source of the sample is a study of T cells expressing NK-cell markers. About the study: Underlying the TCR beta repertoires were sorted CD3+CD56+NKG2C+, CD3+CD56+NKG2C- and CD3+CD56-NKG2C+ T cells. Sequenced donors, eight in total, included seven who were HCMV-seropositive and one who was seronegative.

Reanalyzing the 5' RACE reads, TCRdb keeps one entry per CDR3 protein, without DNA. Its listing shows 120,000 to 150,000 distinct CDR3 sequences. Whole-study findings and limits: Dominance of the CD3+CD56-NKG2C+ fraction by these clonotypes also held in a handful of donors.

This chain joins TRBV10-3 and TRBJ2-2. The sequenced material came from blood T cells: a sorted CD56 or NKG2C T cell subset, CD4+ or CD8+ T cells, or bulk PBMC T cells (not recorded which). This TCR was sampled from a man between 18 and 29 years old in good health. CDR3 sequence: CAALGDTGELFF.